The clone carrying this TCR beta chain is a singleton in its sample. The antigen remains unidentified. This sample was taken from a study of T cell repertoires and HLA-DP antigens. Data came from immunoSEQ multiplex PCR; TCRdb stores just in-frame clones and leaves some out. Here the sample spans roughly 73,000 clones, over 75% being singletons. Trimming removed 5 bases at V and 4 bases at J, with 11 bases between. Germline values: CDR1 LNHDA, CDR2 SQIVND (reference sequence). CDR3 size: 13 residues. Input material: CD4+ T cells from PBMCs. This sequence joins TRBV19 and TRBJ2-5, with D possibly being TRBD1 (5 bases). This sequence originates from a man aged 60-69 years in good health and CMV-seronegative. For the CDR3, the DNA is TGTGCCAGTAGTTTGGTTAGGGGAGAGACCCAGTACTTC. Amino acid sequence: CASSLVRGETQYF.